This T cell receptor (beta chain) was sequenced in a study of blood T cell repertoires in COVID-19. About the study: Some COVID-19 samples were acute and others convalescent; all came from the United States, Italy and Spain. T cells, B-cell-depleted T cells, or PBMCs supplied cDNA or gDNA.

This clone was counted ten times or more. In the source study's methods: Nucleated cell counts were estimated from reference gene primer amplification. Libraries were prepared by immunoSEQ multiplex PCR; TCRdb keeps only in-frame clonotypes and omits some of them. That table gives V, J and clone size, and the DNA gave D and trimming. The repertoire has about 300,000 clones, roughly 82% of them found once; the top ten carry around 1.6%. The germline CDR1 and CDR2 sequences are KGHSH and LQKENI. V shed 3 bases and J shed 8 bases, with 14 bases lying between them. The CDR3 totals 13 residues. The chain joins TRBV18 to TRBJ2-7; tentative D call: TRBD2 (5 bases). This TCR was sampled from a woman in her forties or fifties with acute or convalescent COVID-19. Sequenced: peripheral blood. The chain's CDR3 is CASSPREGTQQYF. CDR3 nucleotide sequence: TGTGCCAGCTCACCGAGGGAAGGCACGCAGCAGTACTTC.